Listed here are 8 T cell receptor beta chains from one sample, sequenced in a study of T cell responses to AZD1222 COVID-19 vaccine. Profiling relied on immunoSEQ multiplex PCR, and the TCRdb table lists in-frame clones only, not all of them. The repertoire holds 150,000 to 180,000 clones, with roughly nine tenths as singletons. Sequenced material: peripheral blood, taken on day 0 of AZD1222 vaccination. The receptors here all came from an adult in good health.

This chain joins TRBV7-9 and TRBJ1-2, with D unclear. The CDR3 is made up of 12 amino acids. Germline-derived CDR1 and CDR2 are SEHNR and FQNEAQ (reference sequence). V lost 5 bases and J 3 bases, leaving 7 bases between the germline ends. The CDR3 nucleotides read TGTGCCAGCAGCCCTGGCGACTATGGCTACACCTTC. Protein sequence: CASSPGDYGYTF. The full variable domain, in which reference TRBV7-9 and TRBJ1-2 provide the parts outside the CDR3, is DTGVSQNPRHKITKRGQNVTFRCDPISEHNRLYWYRQTLGQGPEFLTYFQNEAQLEKSRLLSDRFSAERPKGSFSTLEIQRTEQGDSAMYLCASSPGDYGYTFGSGTRLTVV.

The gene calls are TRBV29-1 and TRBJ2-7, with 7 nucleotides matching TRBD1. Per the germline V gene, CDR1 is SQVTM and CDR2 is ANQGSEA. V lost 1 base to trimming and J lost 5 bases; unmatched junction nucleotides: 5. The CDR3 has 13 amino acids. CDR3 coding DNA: TGCAGCGTTGAAGGACAGGGTGTCCACGAGCAGTACTTC. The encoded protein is CSVEGQGVHEQYF.

DNA of the CDR3: TGCGCCAGCAGCGCCTCCCCGGGACAGGTTTTTAAAGGCACTGAAGCTTTCTTT. Amino acid sequence: CASSASPGQVFKGTEAFF. V is TRBV5-1 and J is TRBJ1-1, with 8 bases aligning to TRBD1. J lost 4 bases, V lost 4 bases, and 18 bases had no gene match. The CDR3 is 18 residues long. Germline V CDR1 and CDR2: SGHRS, YFSETQ.

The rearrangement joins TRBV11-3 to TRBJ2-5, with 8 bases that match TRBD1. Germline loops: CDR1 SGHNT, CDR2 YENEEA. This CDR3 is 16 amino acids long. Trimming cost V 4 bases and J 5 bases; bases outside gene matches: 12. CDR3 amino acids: CASSSGQGPLGETQYF. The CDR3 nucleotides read TGTGCCAGCAGCTCCGGACAGGGACCCCTCGGTGAGACCCAGTACTTC.

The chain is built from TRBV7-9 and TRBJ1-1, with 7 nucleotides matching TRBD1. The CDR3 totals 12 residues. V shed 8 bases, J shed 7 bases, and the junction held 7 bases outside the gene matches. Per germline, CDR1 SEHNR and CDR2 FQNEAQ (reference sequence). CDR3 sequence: CASGEQGSEAFF. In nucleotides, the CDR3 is TGTGCCAGCGGCGAACAGGGGAGTGAAGCTTTCTTT.

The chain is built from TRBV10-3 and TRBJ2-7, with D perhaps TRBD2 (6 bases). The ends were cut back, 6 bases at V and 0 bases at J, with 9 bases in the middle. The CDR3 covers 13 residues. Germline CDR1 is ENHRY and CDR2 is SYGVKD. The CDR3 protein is CAIRGGASYEQYF. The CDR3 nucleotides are TGTGCCATCAGAGGCGGGGCCTCCTACGAGCAGTACTTC.

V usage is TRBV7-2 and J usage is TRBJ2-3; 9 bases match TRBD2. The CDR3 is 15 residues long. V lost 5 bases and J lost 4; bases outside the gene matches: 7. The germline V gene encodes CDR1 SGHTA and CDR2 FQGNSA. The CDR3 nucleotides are TGTGCCAGCAGCGCGTCTAGCGGGGTGTCAGATACGCAGTATTTT. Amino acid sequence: CASSASSGVSDTQYF. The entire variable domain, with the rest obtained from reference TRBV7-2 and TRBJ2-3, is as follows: GAGVSQSPSNKVTEKGKDVELRCDPISGHTALYWYRQSLGQGLEFLIYFQGNSAPDKSGLPSDRFSAERTGGSVSTLTIQRTQQEDSAVYLCASSASSGVSDTQYFGPGTRLTVL.

CDR3 sequence: CASSGDRVQPQHF. CDR3 coding DNA: TGTGCCAGCAGCGGCGACAGGGTTCAGCCCCAGCATTTT. The chain couples TRBV9 to TRBJ1-5, with 7 nucleotides matching TRBD1. CDR1 SGDLS and CDR2 YYNGEE come from the germline V gene. V was clipped by 3 bases and J by 6 bases; unmatched bases: 3. The CDR3 length is 13 residues. Drawing the rest from reference TRBV9 and TRBJ1-5, the complete variable domain is DSGVTQTPKHLITATGQRVTLRCSPRSGDLSVYWYQQSLDQGLQFLIQYYNGEERAKGNILERFSAQQFPDLHSELNLSSLELGDSALYFCASSGDRVQPQHFGDGTRLSIL.